This TCR beta chain was recovered during a study of CD8 T cells in Susac syndrome. CD8+ and CD4+ T cells from blood underwent TCR beta sequencing, which was carried out in a high-throughput format. Those who served as multiple sclerosis controls were treatment-naive patients with stable or active relapsing-remitting disease. Negative isolation yielded CD4+ and CD8+ T cells, and FACS enriched TEMRA cells. Random-hexamer reverse transcription was applied to roughly 0.5 to 1 ug RNA. The CDR3 of TCR beta was amplified by immunoSEQ multiplex PCR across 54 Vbeta and 13 Jbeta. TCRdb itself ran the immunoSEQ multiplex PCR reads through MiXCR, one entry per CDR3 protein. The sample shows approximately 200,000 distinct CDR3 sequences, approximately 90% of them seen only once. The specimen sequenced was CD8+ T cells from PBMCs. This receptor was identified in a human donor with multiple sclerosis.

This CDR3 reads CASALRVDSNQPQHF. The CDR3 DNA reads as TGTGCTAGTGCCCTAAGGGTAGATAGCAATCAGCCCCAGCATTTT. The chain combines TRBV12-5 with TRBJ1-5; D remains unclear. This CDR3 has 15 amino acids. Trimming cost V 7 bases and J 0 bases, with 13 bases left between them. Germline V CDR1 and CDR2: LGHNT, FRNRAP.